In its sample, the clone carrying this TCR beta chain ranks as medium-sized. V was pared by 3 bases and J by 1 base, with 8 bases between. Looked up from germline, CDR1 is MRHNA and CDR2 is SNTAGT. The CDR3 contains 14 residues. Source study methods: Estimates of nucleated cell counts were drawn from the amplification of reference gene primers. The protocol was immunoSEQ multiplex PCR, while the TCRdb copy is restricted to in-frame clones and leaves out a portion. V, J and clone size were drawn from that table, and D and trimming were deduced from the DNA. The sample shows approximately 190,000 clones, around 84% of them seen only once. The entry originates in a study of blood T cell repertoires in COVID-19. Whole-study context: Sites across the United States, Italy and Spain contributed samples from acute and convalescent COVID-19. Sample material is recorded as cDNA or gDNA derived from T cells, B-cell-depleted T cells, or PBMCs.

This rearrangement joins TRBV6-4 to TRBJ2-3; D is ambiguous. This sequence was found in a man aged 25 to 40 with active or convalescent COVID-19. The sequenced sample was peripheral blood. The CDR3 DNA follows: TGTGCCAGCAGTGAGGTAGTCGGCACAGATACGCAGTATTTT. The encoded protein is CASSEVVGTDTQYF.